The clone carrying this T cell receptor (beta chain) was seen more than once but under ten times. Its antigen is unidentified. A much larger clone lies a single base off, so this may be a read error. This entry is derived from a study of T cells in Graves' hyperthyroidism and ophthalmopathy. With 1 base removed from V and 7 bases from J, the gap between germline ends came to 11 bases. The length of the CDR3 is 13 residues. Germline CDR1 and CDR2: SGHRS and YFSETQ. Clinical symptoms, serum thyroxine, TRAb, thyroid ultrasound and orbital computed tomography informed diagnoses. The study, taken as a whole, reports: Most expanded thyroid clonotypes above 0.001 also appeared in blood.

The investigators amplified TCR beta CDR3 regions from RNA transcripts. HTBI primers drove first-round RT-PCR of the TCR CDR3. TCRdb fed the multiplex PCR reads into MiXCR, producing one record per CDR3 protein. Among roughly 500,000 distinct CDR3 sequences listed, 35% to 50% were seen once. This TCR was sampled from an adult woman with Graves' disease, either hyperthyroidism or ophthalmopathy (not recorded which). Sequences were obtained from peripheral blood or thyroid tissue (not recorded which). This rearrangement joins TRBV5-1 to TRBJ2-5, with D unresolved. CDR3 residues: CASSLIPEGTQYF. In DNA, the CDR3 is TGCGCCAGCAGCTTGATTCCCGAAGGGACCCAGTACTTC.